The 19 T cell receptor beta chains reported below all come from one sample, sequenced in a study of blood T cell repertoires in COVID-19. Assay: immunoSEQ multiplex PCR; the TCRdb copy retains only in-frame clones and omits some. The table shows about 250,000 clones, with about 82% occurring only once. Input material: peripheral blood. Receptors originate from a woman of 80 years or more with COVID-19, enrolled during active disease.

V is TRBV29-1 and J is TRBJ2-1; 8 nucleotides agree with TRBD2. V lost 6 bases to trimming and J lost 6 bases; unmatched junction nucleotides: 10. This CDR3 has 14 residues. From germline, CDR1 is SQVTM and CDR2 ANQGSEA. As DNA, the CDR3 is TGCAGCGTCCCATCTGTCGGGGGGGGCAATGAGCAGTTCTTC. This encodes CSVPSVGGGNEQFF.

In DNA, the CDR3 is TGTGCCAGCAGCCTCGACAGTGACAATCAGCCCCAGCATTTT. This sequence encodes CASSLDSDNQPQHF. The chain has TRBV7-8 and TRBJ1-5; possibly TRBD1 for D (5 bases). The CDR3 sequence is 14 residues long. Trimming left V 5 bases short and J 3 bases short, with 11 bases between. The germline V gene encodes CDR1 SGHVS and CDR2 FQNEAQ.

The V and J genes are TRBV5-1 and TRBJ2-1; TRBD1 matches 7 bases. Trimming at V came to 0 bases and at J to 4 bases, leaving 1 base not matched to a gene. Germline-derived CDR1 and CDR2 are SGHRS and YFSETQ. The CDR3 is 14 amino acids. CDR3 amino acids: CASSLETGYNEQFF. The CDR3 DNA sequence: TGCGCCAGCAGCTTGGAGACAGGGTACAATGAGCAGTTCTTC.

On this clone itself: Other nucleotide sequences from this sample produce the same CDR3. This chain links TRBV19 with TRBJ1-5; D is unclear. Trimming shortened V by 5 bases and J by 3 bases, and 11 bases separated the two germline ends. This CDR3 has 14 residues. Germline V gene lookup returns CDR1 LNHDA and CDR2 SQIVND (reference sequence). The DNA for the CDR3 is TGTGCCAGTAGTCACCGGGAGATCAATCAGCCCCAGCATTTT. Its protein is CASSHREINQPQHF.

This clone came up a few times. V gene TRBV9 combines with J gene TRBJ1-5; D perhaps matches TRBD1 (5 bases). The CDR3 extends over 15 amino acids. V lost 0 bases, J lost 6 bases, and 13 bases lay in between. Germline lookup yields CDR1 SGDLS and CDR2 YYNGEE. The CDR3 protein is CASSVDGGDGQPQHF. For the CDR3, the DNA is TGTGCCAGCAGCGTAGATGGAGGGGACGGTCAGCCCCAGCATTTT.

The CDR3 DNA sequence: TGTGCCAGCAGCCGGATGAGGCTAGCGGGGGGGCCCAATTACAATGAGCAGTTCTTC. Its protein product is CASSRMRLAGGPNYNEQFF. The V gene is TRBV7-9, the J gene TRBJ2-1, with TRBD2 identical over 12 bases. This CDR3 is 19 amino acids long. J gave up 4 bases and V 5 bases, and 15 bases lay outside the gene matches. The germline V gene encodes CDR1 SEHNR and CDR2 FQNEAQ (reference sequence).

This clone has just one count. The chain recombines TRBV11-2 with TRBJ1-3, with TRBD1 matching over 10 bases. V shed 6 bases, J shed 2 bases, and the junction held 7 bases outside the gene matches. CDR1 SGHAT and CDR2 FQNNGV come from the germline V gene. The CDR3 has 16 amino acids. The CDR3 sequence: CASSPTGTGAGNTIYF. Written as DNA, the CDR3 is TGTGCCAGCAGTCCTACCGGGACAGGGGCTGGAAACACCATATATTTT. The complete variable domain, with remaining parts taken from reference TRBV11-2 and TRBJ1-3, reads EAGVAQSPRYKIIEKRQSVAFWCNPISGHATLYWYQQILGQGPKLLIQFQNNGVVDDSQLPKDRFSAERLKGVDSTLKIQPAKLEDSAVYLCASSPTGTGAGNTIYFGEGSWLTVV.

This clone was counted only a few times. The chain is built from TRBV7-2 and TRBJ2-3; maybe TRBD1 (7 bases). The ends were cut back, 8 bases at V and 0 bases at J, with 15 bases in the middle. The V gene's germline CDR1 is SGHTA and CDR2 FQGNSA. The CDR3 has 15 residues. CDR3 DNA sequence: TGTGCCAGCCTAGCGACAGGGTTGAGCACAGATACGCAGTATTTT. Translating gives CASLATGLSTDTQYF.

This clone was seen just once. This chain uses TRBV18 with TRBJ1-5; D perhaps matches TRBD1 (6 bases). Looked up from germline, CDR1 is KGHSH and CDR2 is LQKENI. The CDR3 sequence is 15 residues long. V lost 1 base and J lost 4, with 11 bases in between. As DNA, the CDR3 is TGTGCCAGCTCACCACAGCCTCAGGGGAATCAGCCCCAGCATTTT. As protein: CASSPQPQGNQPQHF.

This chain joins TRBV14 and TRBJ2-3; 7 bases align to TRBD1. CDR3 size: 14 residues. V trimming: 1 base; J trimming: 5 bases; junction bases outside the gene matches: 3. CDR1 is SGHDN, CDR2 FVKESK, per germline. The CDR3 is CASSQGTGRDTQYF. The DNA for the CDR3 is TGTGCCAGCAGCCAAGGGACAGGAAGAGATACGCAGTATTTT.

This chain joins TRBV7-9 and TRBJ1-6; tentative D call: TRBD1 (5 bases). The CDR3 is 14 amino acids. Germline V gene sequence: CDR1 SEHNR, CDR2 FQNEAQ (reference sequence). V dropped 5 bases and J dropped 6 bases, with 11 bases sitting between them. The CDR3 DNA is TGTGCCAGCAGCCTGGGGCAGCCTAATTCACCCCTCCACTTT. It is translated as CASSLGQPNSPLHF.

This clone came up a few times. The gene calls are TRBV18 and TRBJ1-1; possibly TRBD1 for D (5 bases). Trimming removed 5 bases from V and 8 bases from J, with 12 bases in between. The CDR3 extends over 12 amino acids. The germline CDR1 and CDR2 sequences are KGHSH and LQKENI. The DNA of the CDR3 is TGTGCCAGCTCAGCCAGGGTTCGGGAAGCTTTCTTT. Amino acid sequence: CASSARVREAFF.

This clone appeared once. V is TRBV6-6 and J is TRBJ1-6; D ambiguous. Germline V gene lookup returns CDR1 MNHNY and CDR2 SVGAGI (reference sequence). V lost 7 bases, J lost 7 bases, and 14 bases lay in between. The CDR3 spans 14 residues. CDR3 coding DNA: TGTGCCAGCAACCCTTTAGGAGGAAATTCACCCCTCCACTTT. This encodes CASNPLGGNSPLHF.

The chain uses TRBV10-1 and TRBJ2-1, with 8 bases matching TRBD2. This CDR3 spans 13 amino acids. With V trimmed by 2 bases and J by 10 bases, 4 bases remained unmatched. Germline lookup yields CDR1 WNHNN and CDR2 SYGVQD (reference sequence). The CDR3 sequence is CASSEALAEEQFF. The CDR3 nucleotides read TGCGCCAGCAGTGAGGCACTAGCGGAGGAGCAGTTCTTC.

The genes are TRBV7-8 and TRBJ2-5; 8 nucleotides agree with TRBD1. Unmatched junction bases numbered 2, after V lost 3 bases and J lost 5 bases. In germline, CDR1 is SGHVS, CDR2 FQNEAQ. The CDR3 has 13 amino acids. DNA for the CDR3: TGTGCCAGCAGCTTCAGGGGGCCGGAGACCCAGTACTTC. Its translation: CASSFRGPETQYF. Full variable domain (remainder filled in from reference TRBV7-8 and TRBJ2-5): GAGVSQSPRYKVAKRGQDVALRCDPISGHVSLFWYQQALGQGPEFLTYFQNEAQLDKSGLPSDRFFAERPEGSVSTLKIQRTQQEDSAVYLCASSFRGPETQYFGPGTRLLVL.

The chain carries TRBV4-1 and TRBJ1-3, with D maybe TRBD1 (5 bases). Trimming took 1 base from V and 2 from J, leaving 6 bases between them. The length of the CDR3 is 14 residues. Looked up from germline, CDR1 is MGHRA and CDR2 is YSYEKL. CDR3 loop: CASSQAGAGNTIYF. In DNA form, the CDR3 reads TGCGCCAGCAGCCAAGCGGGGGCTGGAAACACCATATATTTT.

This clone was recorded only once. The chain joins TRBV10-3 to TRBJ2-7; 8 bases are a match to TRBD2. This CDR3 has 14 amino acids. The trim removed 6 bases at V and 6 bases at J, leaving 10 bases unmatched. CDR1 and CDR2 (germline): ENHRY, SYGVKD. CDR3 amino acids: CAISSQRGPGEQYV. The CDR3 DNA reads TGTGCCATCAGCTCACAGCGGGGGCCCGGCGAGCAGTACGTC.

The chain links TRBV9 to TRBJ2-5, with 10 bases aligning to TRBD1. The CDR3 runs 16 residues. In germline, CDR1 is SGDLS, CDR2 YYNGEE. Trimming took 0 bases from V and 4 from J; bases not matched to a gene: 6. The CDR3 sequence: CASSVGDRGLRETQYF. CDR3 bases: TGTGCCAGCAGCGTAGGTGACAGGGGGCTAAGAGAGACCCAGTACTTC.

The chain is built from TRBV4-3 and TRBJ1-2; the match to TRBD1 covers 9 bases. J gave up 8 bases and V 1 base, and 8 bases lay outside the gene matches. The CDR3 has 15 amino acids. Germline CDR1 is LGHNA and CDR2 is YSLEER. CDR3 DNA sequence: TGCGCCAGCAGCCAAGCCTTACAGGGGGCAGGGGGCTACACCTTC. Encoded protein: CASSQALQGAGGYTF.